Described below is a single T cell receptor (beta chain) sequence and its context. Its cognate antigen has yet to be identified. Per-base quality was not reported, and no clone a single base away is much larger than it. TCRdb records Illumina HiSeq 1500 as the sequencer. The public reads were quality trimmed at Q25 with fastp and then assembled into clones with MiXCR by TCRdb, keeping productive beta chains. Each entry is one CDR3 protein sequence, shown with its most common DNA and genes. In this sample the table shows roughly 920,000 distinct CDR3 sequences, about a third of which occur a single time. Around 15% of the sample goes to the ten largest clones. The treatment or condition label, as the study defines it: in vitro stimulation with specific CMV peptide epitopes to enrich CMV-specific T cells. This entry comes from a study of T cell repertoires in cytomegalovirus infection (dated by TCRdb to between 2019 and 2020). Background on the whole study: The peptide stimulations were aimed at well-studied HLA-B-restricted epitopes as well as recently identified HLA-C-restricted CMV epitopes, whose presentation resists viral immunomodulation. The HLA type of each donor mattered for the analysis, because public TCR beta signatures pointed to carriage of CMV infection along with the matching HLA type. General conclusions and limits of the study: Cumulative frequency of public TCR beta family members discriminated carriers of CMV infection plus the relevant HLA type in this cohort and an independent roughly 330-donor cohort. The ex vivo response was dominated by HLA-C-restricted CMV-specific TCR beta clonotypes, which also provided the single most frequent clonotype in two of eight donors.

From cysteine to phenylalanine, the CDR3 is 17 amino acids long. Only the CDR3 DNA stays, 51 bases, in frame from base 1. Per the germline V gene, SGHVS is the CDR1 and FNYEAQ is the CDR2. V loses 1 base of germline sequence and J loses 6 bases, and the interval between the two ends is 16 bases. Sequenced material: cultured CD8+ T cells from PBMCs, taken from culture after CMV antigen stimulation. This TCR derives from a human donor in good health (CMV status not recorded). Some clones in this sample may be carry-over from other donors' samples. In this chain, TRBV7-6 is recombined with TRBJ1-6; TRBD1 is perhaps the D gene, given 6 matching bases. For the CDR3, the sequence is CASSLVGGADSNSPLHF. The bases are TGTGCCAGCAGCTTAGTTGGGGGGGCGGATAGTAATTCACCCCTCCACTTT.